The 27 T cell receptor beta chains reported below all come from one sample, sequenced in a study of OX40 agonist ivuxolimab in advanced cancers. Preparation of the library involved the immunoSEQ multiplex PCR assay. TCRdb stores this immuneACCESS table with in-frame sequences only. Part of the clones is absent; in the studies checked, under half of the shortfall reflects unresolved V genes, and no reason is known for the rest. The sample table shows roughly 80,000 clones, and 70% to 90% are seen once. Around 0.4% of the sample comes from the top ten. This material consisted of CD4+ or CD8+ T cells sorted from blood, taken in a trial of the OX40 agonist ivuxolimab. The origin of the receptors is an adult with an advanced solid tumor such as melanoma, head and neck, liver or kidney cancer.

The V and J genes are TRBV5-1 and TRBJ2-2; D tentatively fits TRBD1 or TRBD2 (6 bases each). This CDR3 is built from 16 residues. The V end was cut by 1 base, the J end by 3 bases, with 13 bases between. Germline V gene data show CDR1 as SGHRS and CDR2 as YFSETQ. The CDR3 nucleotides read TGCGCCAGCAGCTTGTCCGGGGGCATAGACACCGGGGAGCTGTTTTTT. Translating gives CASSLSGGIDTGELFF.

The chain recombines TRBV18 with TRBJ1-1; D is perhaps TRBD1 (5 bases). V dropped 3 bases and J dropped 5 bases, with 13 bases sitting between them. CDR3 length: 14 amino acids. Germline lookup yields CDR1 KGHSH and CDR2 LQKENI. The CDR3 nucleotides read TGTGCCAGCTCACCCGGGGGGTCGAGGACTGAAGCTTTCTTT. This gives the protein CASSPGGSRTEAFF.

The rearrangement links TRBV10-1 to TRBJ2-7; 8 bases line up with TRBD1. In germline, CDR1 is WNHNN, CDR2 SYGVQD (reference sequence). This CDR3 has 14 residues. Trimming at V came to 4 bases and at J to 6 bases, leaving 8 bases not matched to a gene. CDR3 sequence: CASSAMTGVSEQYF. The CDR3 DNA reads as TGCGCCAGCAGTGCTATGACAGGGGTTTCCGAGCAGTACTTC.

The J gene is TRBJ2-5, the V gene TRBV5-1; 7 nucleotides align to TRBD1. From germline, CDR1 is SGHRS and CDR2 YFSETQ. CDR3 length: 13 amino acids. With 4 bases clipped from V and 5 bases from J, the junction kept 5 bases outside the gene matches. The CDR3, as DNA: TGCGCCAGCAGCAGACAACAGGGGGAGACCCAGTACTTC. Translation: CASSRQQGETQYF. Combining the CDR3 with reference TRBV5-1 and TRBJ2-5 gives the whole variable domain KAGVTQTPRYLIKTRGQQVTLSCSPISGHRSVSWYQQTPGQGLQFLFEYFSETQRNKGNFPGRFSGRQFSNSRSEMNVSTLELGDSALYLCASSRQQGETQYFGPGTRLLVL.

The V gene is TRBV19, the J gene TRBJ1-2; no definite D call. The germline gives CDR1 LNHDA, CDR2 SQIVND (reference sequence). This CDR3 region has 15 residues. Trimming removed 3 bases from V and 4 bases from J, with 15 bases in between. The CDR3 nucleotides read TGTGCCAGTAGTATTGATGGCGTAGGCTCCTATGGCTACACCTTC. Translation gives CASSIDGVGSYGYTF.

The chain links TRBV6-5 to TRBJ2-1; no definite D call. The CDR3 length is 14 residues. V was cut by 0 bases and J by 4 bases, with 7 bases left in between. Germline V gene data show CDR1 as MNHEY and CDR2 as SVGAGI. CDR3 protein: CASSYSATYNEQFF. For the CDR3, the DNA is TGTGCCAGCAGTTACTCTGCGACTTACAATGAGCAGTTCTTC.

The rearrangement links TRBV5-1 to TRBJ2-7, with 10 bases fitting TRBD1. Trimming cost V 7 bases and J 3 bases; bases outside gene matches: 7. Germline values: CDR1 SGHRS, CDR2 YFSETQ. CDR3 length: 14 amino acids. The CDR3 spells CASCPGDRGYEQYF. The CDR3 bases are TGCGCCAGCTGCCCGGGGGACAGGGGCTACGAGCAGTACTTC.

The chain employs TRBV7-2 and TRBJ2-7; 10 bases line up with TRBD2. This CDR3 comprises 15 residues. V shed 2 bases and J 3 bases; nucleotides not matched to a gene: 4. Germline CDR1 and CDR2: SGHTA and FQGNSA. CDR3: CASSLSRLAGYEQYF. The DNA for the CDR3 is TGTGCCAGCAGCTTAAGTAGACTAGCGGGCTACGAGCAGTACTTC.

The rearrangement uses TRBV30 and TRBJ1-2; D may be TRBD1 (5 bases). The germline V and J ends were trimmed by 0 bases and 0 bases, with 17 bases remaining between them. This CDR3 is 17 amino acids long. Germline V gene lookup returns CDR1 GTSNPN and CDR2 SVGIG (reference sequence). CDR3 bases: TGTGCCTGGAGTGTACTCGCCAGGGCCCTTTCTAACTATGGCTACACCTTC. This translates into CAWSVLARALSNYGYTF.

This rearrangement joins TRBV11-3 to TRBJ2-7, with 11 bases that match TRBD2. From germline, CDR1 is SGHNT and CDR2 YENEEA. V trimming: 7 bases; J trimming: 3 bases; junction bases outside the gene matches: 5. The CDR3 is 14 amino acids. CDR3 in DNA: TGTGCCAGCACCACGACTAGCGGGATCTACGAGCAGTACTTC. This gives the protein CASTTTSGIYEQYF.

The J gene is TRBJ2-3, the V gene TRBV29-1, with 8 bases matching TRBD2. V was pared by 2 bases and J by 4 bases, with 2 bases of the junction left unmatched. The CDR3 is 13 residues long. The germline V gene encodes CDR1 SQVTM and CDR2 ANQGSEA. CDR3 nucleotide sequence: TGCAGCGTTGAACGGGAGGGCCCAGATACGCAGTATTTT. Its translation: CSVEREGPDTQYF.

A single count supports this clone. The rearrangement joins TRBV10-1 to TRBJ2-5, with D perhaps TRBD1 (6 bases). V lost 1 base to trimming and J lost 2 bases, with 11 bases between them. This CDR3 has 15 amino acids. Per the germline V gene, CDR1 is WNHNN and CDR2 is SYGVQD (reference sequence). CDR3 loop: CASSEYTGIQETQYF. CDR3 nucleotide sequence: TGCGCCAGCAGTGAGTACACAGGGATACAAGAGACCCAGTACTTC.

The gene calls are TRBV18 and TRBJ1-2; 7 nucleotides align to TRBD1. The CDR3 runs 15 residues. V shed 3 bases and J 2 bases; nucleotides not matched to a gene: 6. Germline lookup yields CDR1 KGHSH and CDR2 LQKENI. CDR3 DNA sequence: TGTGCCAGCTCACCGGATTCGGGACAGAACTATGGCTACACCTTC. Its translation is CASSPDSGQNYGYTF. Based on the CDR3 plus reference TRBV18 and TRBJ1-2, the full variable domain is NAGVMQNPRHLVRRRGQEARLRCSPMKGHSHVYWYRQLPEEGLKFMVYLQKENIIDESGMPKERFSAEFPKEGPSILRIQQVVRGDSAAYFCASSPDSGQNYGYTFGSGTRLTVV.

This chain uses TRBV9 with TRBJ2-2; D uncertain. The germline V and J ends were trimmed by 0 bases and 4 bases, with 10 bases remaining between them. The CDR3 is made up of 15 amino acids. Germline values: CDR1 SGDLS, CDR2 YYNGEE. The CDR3 bases are TGTGCCAGCAGCGTAGCACAGACGGGCACCGGGGAGCTGTTTTTT. It specifies CASSVAQTGTGELFF.

J is TRBJ2-5 and V is TRBV7-6, with 9 bases that match TRBD2. Per germline, CDR1 SGHVS and CDR2 FNYEAQ. The CDR3 contains 15 residues. Trimming took 7 bases from V and 4 from J; bases not matched to a gene: 10. The DNA of the CDR3 is TGTGCCAGCATCCTTAGCGGGAGAATAGGAGAGACCCAGTACTTC. Translating gives CASILSGRIGETQYF. Full variable domain (missing parts from reference TRBV7-6 and TRBJ2-5): GAGVSQSPRYKVTKRGQDVALRCDPISGHVSLYWYRQALGQGPEFLTYFNYEAQQDKSGLPNDRFSAERPEGSISTLTIQRTEQRDSAMYRCASILSGRIGETQYFGPGTRLLVL.

V is TRBV18 and J is TRBJ1-2; TRBD1 matches at 11 bases. CDR1 is KGHSH, CDR2 LQKENI, per germline. The CDR3 is made up of 18 amino acids. V lost 6 bases and J lost 2; bases outside the gene matches: 14. DNA of the CDR3: TGTGCCAGCTCTGACCGGACAGGGGGCGTTGGGATAAACTATGGCTACACCTTC. Its protein is CASSDRTGGVGINYGYTF. The full variable domain, in which reference TRBV18 and TRBJ1-2 provide the parts outside the CDR3, is NAGVMQNPRHLVRRRGQEARLRCSPMKGHSHVYWYRQLPEEGLKFMVYLQKENIIDESGMPKERFSAEFPKEGPSILRIQQVVRGDSAAYFCASSDRTGGVGINYGYTFGSGTRLTVV.

This chain connects TRBV5-3 to TRBJ1-5; D ambiguous. TRBV5-3 is treated as an ORF (open reading frame) with a function not yet certain. V was cut by 5 bases and J by 7 bases, with 10 bases left in between. The CDR3 is 12 residues long. CDR3 sequence: CARRRVYQPQHF. The CDR3 region has the DNA TGTGCCAGAAGACGTGTTTACCAGCCCCAGCATTTT.

The chain couples TRBV10-3 to TRBJ1-2, with 8 bases fitting TRBD1. V was clipped by 4 bases and J by 7 bases; unmatched bases: 8. Per germline, CDR1 ENHRY and CDR2 SYGVKD. The length of the CDR3 is 14 residues. The CDR3 region has the DNA TGTGCCATCAGTGCCTCGGGACAGGCGGCTGGCTACACCTTC. Translating it yields CAISASGQAAGYTF.

The V and J genes are TRBV18 and TRBJ2-1; 7 nucleotides align to TRBD2. Germline CDR1 is KGHSH and CDR2 is LQKENI. J gave up 3 bases and V 3 bases, and 8 bases lay outside the gene matches. The CDR3 covers 16 residues. CDR3 amino acids: CASSPEGGRGYNEQFF. Written as DNA, the CDR3 is TGTGCCAGCTCACCTGAAGGCGGGAGAGGCTACAATGAGCAGTTCTTC.

This chain uses TRBV12-5 with TRBJ1-4; TRBD1 aligns across 11 bases. After removal of 0 bases from V and 8 bases from J, the junction contained 5 bases not matched to a gene. The germline V gene has CDR1 LGHNT and CDR2 FRNRAP. The CDR3 loop spans 16 amino acids. This CDR3 reads CASGLVRDRGTEKLFF. CDR3 DNA: TGTGCTAGTGGTTTGGTAAGGGACAGGGGGACCGAAAAACTGTTTTTT.

This clone was counted once. V and J are TRBV28 and TRBJ1-1; possible D gene TRBD1, 6 bases. The V end was cut by 3 bases, the J end by 3 bases, with 23 bases between. The CDR3 spans 18 residues. Germline CDR1 and CDR2: MDHEN and SYDVKM. Written as DNA, the CDR3 is TGTGCCAGCAGTTTGTCTCGGTGGTGGGGGCGGGGGGACACTGAAGCTTTCTTT. It specifies CASSLSRWWGRGDTEAFF.

This clone has only one observation. V gene TRBV6-5 combines with J gene TRBJ1-3, with D tentatively TRBD1 (6 bases). The CDR3 contains 15 residues. Germline lookup yields CDR1 MNHEY and CDR2 SVGAGI. Between the trimmed V and J ends, which lost 6 bases and 4 bases, there was a span of 16 bases. The CDR3 is CASSGQNRGGNTIYF. CDR3 bases: TGTGCCAGCAGCGGACAGAACCGCGGAGGAAACACCATATATTTT.

V and J are TRBV30 and TRBJ2-3; 9 nucleotides align to TRBD2. The V gene's germline CDR1 is GTSNPN and CDR2 SVGIG (reference sequence). J lost 0 bases, V lost 2 bases, and 6 bases had no gene match. The CDR3 sequence is 16 residues long. CDR3 sequence (DNA): TGTGCCTGGAGTCGGACTAGCGCCCAGAGCACAGATACGCAGTATTTT. It codes for CAWSRTSAQSTDTQYF.

CDR3 coding DNA: TGTGCCAGTGGGGCCCACACAGGGACTGGCAATCAGCCCCAGCATTTT. It yields the protein CASGAHTGTGNQPQHF. V is TRBV19 and J is TRBJ1-5; D perhaps matches TRBD1 (6 bases). CDR1 LNHDA and CDR2 SQIVND come from the germline V gene (reference sequence). V was shortened by 8 bases and J by 2 bases, with 19 bases between the two germline ends. This CDR3 is built from 16 residues.

This clone was recorded once. This sequence joins TRBV5-6 and TRBJ2-1, with 8 bases matching TRBD2. This CDR3 spans 17 amino acids. V was pared by 4 bases and J by 0 bases, with 9 bases of the junction left unmatched. Germline CDR1 is SGHDT and CDR2 is YYEEEE. CDR3 bases: TGTGCCAGCAGCAAAAACGGGCTAGCGGGCTCCTACAATGAGCAGTTCTTC. Its protein is CASSKNGLAGSYNEQFF.

The rearrangement links TRBV5-1 to TRBJ2-6; D possibly corresponds to TRBD1 (7 bases). The CDR3 extends over 19 amino acids. The ends were cut back, 0 bases at V and 0 bases at J, with 16 bases in the middle. CDR1 is SGHRS, CDR2 YFSETQ, per germline. Here the CDR3 DNA reads TGCGCCAGCAGCTTGGCTCGGACAGGAGGGCTCTCTGGGGCCAACGTCCTGACTTTC. It codes for CASSLARTGGLSGANVLTF.

This chain uses TRBV19 with TRBJ2-2, with TRBD2 matching over 9 bases. Trimming cost V 5 bases and J 7 bases; bases outside gene matches: 8. Looked up from germline, CDR1 is LNHDA and CDR2 is SQIVND (reference sequence). The CDR3 is 15 residues long. CDR3 region: CASSGVAGEDGELFF. The CDR3, as DNA: TGTGCCAGTAGTGGGGTAGCGGGAGAAGACGGGGAGCTGTTTTTT.